This T cell receptor beta chain was retrieved from a study of blood T cell repertoires in COVID-19. Study-wide context: PBMCs, B-cell-depleted T cells, or T cells provided the cDNA or gDNA that made up the material.

This CDR3 contains 17 residues. J lost 1 base, V lost 0 bases, and 6 bases had no gene match. CDR1 and CDR2 (germline): SGHDN, FVKESK. Libraries were prepared by immunoSEQ multiplex PCR; TCRdb keeps only in-frame clonotypes and omits some of them. This sample has roughly 20,000 clones, with more than 85% found just once. The chain carries TRBV14 and TRBJ2-3, with 8 bases lining up with TRBD2. The clonotype comes from a human donor in a cohort sampled during active COVID-19. Sequencing was performed on peripheral blood. This chain's CDR3 is CASSQEGSGKGTDTQYF. CDR3 nucleotides: TGTGCCAGCAGCCAAGAAGGTAGCGGGAAGGGCACAGATACGCAGTATTTT.